Reported below is one T cell receptor (beta chain). Its matching antigen is unknown. Trimming at V came to 11 bases and at J to 7 bases, leaving 10 bases not matched to a gene. The V gene's germline CDR1 is ENHRY and CDR2 SYGVKD. This CDR3 is 13 amino acids long. TCR beta VDJ combinations and CDR3 sequences were profiled from genomic DNA. TCRdb reanalysed the reads using MiXCR and keeps one entry per CDR3 protein. The table shows under 150,000 distinct CDR3 sequences, with 35% to 50% occurring only once. This sample was taken from a study of CD8+CD57+ T cells in acquired aplastic anemia. Study-wide context: 3.2 ug was the average amount of DNA from sorted CD4+ and CD8+ cells.

Overall study findings and caveats: A set of some 28 CD8+ CDR3 sequences was shared between patients and controls, and these sequences appeared highly expressed in patients. A significant difference in CD8+ Simpson's diversity between patients and controls was not found.

V and J are TRBV10-3 and TRBJ1-5, with 8 bases matching TRBD1. The TCR sequence derives from a human donor in good health, serving as a control. Sequencing was carried out using sorted CD4+, CD8+, or CD8+CD57+ T cells (not recorded which) from PBMCs. CDR3 protein: CASNNWDRQPQHF. The CDR3 nucleotides read TGTGCCTCGAATAATTGGGACAGGCAGCCCCAGCATTTT.